This TCR beta chain was recorded in a study of shared clonotypes between healthy human individuals. On the study more broadly: For every donor, three CD4 naive, three CD4 memory, two CD8 naive and one CD8 memory plates were used.

V was clipped by 4 bases and J by 3 bases, with 2 bases between them. CDR1 is SQVTM and CDR2 is ANQGSEA in the germline V gene. The CDR3 loop spans 10 amino acids. To make CD8 memory, CD45RO+ cells were put together with CCR7-negative CD45RA+ TemRA cells. Clones were read by immunoSEQ multiplex PCR, and TCRdb kept only the in-frame ones, dropping some. The data contain approximately 95,000 clones, approximately 61% of them singletons. General study findings and limits: Large depth notwithstanding, sorted-subset sequencing proved incomplete by rarefaction. Larger estimated richness was generally seen in naive subsets than in memory subsets.

As regards this clone: Its antigen is not identified.

The receptor was derived from a man aged 30 to 39 in good health. Source material: memory CD8+ T cells sorted from blood. Sample subset: CD45RO+ cells pooled with CCR7-negative TemRA cells. J is TRBJ2-3 and V is TRBV29-1; D ambiguous. The DNA for the CDR3 is TGCAGCGTTGGAACAGATACGCAGTATTTT. Encoded protein: CSVGTDTQYF.